This T cell receptor beta chain is drawn from a study of shared clonotypes between healthy human individuals. Per germline, CDR1 SSHAT and CDR2 FNYEAQ (reference sequence). The CDR3 length is 15 residues. TCRdb's table, derived via immunoSEQ multiplex PCR, lists solely in-frame clones and lacks some. The sample has millions of clones, 90% to 95% seen once. Comment on this clone: A read error may produce the germline difference seen at one junction end.

The sample consisted of naive CD4+ T cells sorted from blood. The subset here: CD45RA+ positively selected. The J gene is TRBJ2-5, the V gene TRBV7-7; the match to TRBD2 covers 12 bases. This clonotype was obtained from a young man in good health. CDR3 residues: CASSSLAGGPETQYF. CDR3 nucleotides: TGTGCTAGCAGCTCTCTAGCGGGGGGGCCCGAGACCCAGTACTTC.